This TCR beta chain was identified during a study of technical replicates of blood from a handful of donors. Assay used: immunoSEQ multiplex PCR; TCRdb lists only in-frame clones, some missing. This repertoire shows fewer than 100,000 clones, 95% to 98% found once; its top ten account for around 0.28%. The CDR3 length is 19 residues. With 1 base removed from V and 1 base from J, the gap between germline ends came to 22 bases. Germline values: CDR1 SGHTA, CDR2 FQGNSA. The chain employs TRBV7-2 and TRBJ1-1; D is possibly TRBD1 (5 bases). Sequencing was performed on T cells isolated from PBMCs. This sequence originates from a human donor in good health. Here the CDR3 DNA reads TGTGCCAGCAGCTTAGACGGCGGGACCTCCCTAAGGAGGAACACTGAAGCTTTCTTT. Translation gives CASSLDGGTSLRRNTEAFF.